Given below is one TCR beta chain in context. This specimen comes from a study of blood T cell repertoires in COVID-19. Study in general: The United States, Italy and Spain provided the acute and convalescent COVID-19 samples. PBMCs, B-cell-depleted T cells, or T cells were the source of the cDNA or gDNA that made up the material.

The CDR3 is 15 residues long. Germline values: CDR1 SGHTA, CDR2 FQGNSA. J was trimmed by 5 bases and V by 5 bases; bases with no gene match: 9. The authors' processing: Amplification of reference gene primers provided the estimated nucleated cell counts. Libraries were prepared by immunoSEQ multiplex PCR; TCRdb keeps only in-frame clonotypes and omits some of them. The DNA was the basis for D and trimming; V, J and clone size are from that table. Found here are about 43,000 clones, about nine tenths of them singletons; the top ten hold 15% to 19%. The V and J genes are TRBV7-2 and TRBJ2-3; 8 nucleotides align to TRBD2. The receptor was isolated from a man aged 55 to 70 with active COVID-19. Sequenced: peripheral blood. Here the CDR3 reads CASSPGGTFKDTQYF. CDR3 sequence (DNA): TGTGCCAGCAGCCCGGGAGGGACTTTTAAAGATACGCAGTATTTT.